This TCR beta chain emerged from a study of blood T cell repertoires in COVID-19. About the research overall: Italy, Spain and the United States were the sources of the convalescent and acute COVID-19 samples. In each case, the material was cDNA or gDNA derived from T cells, B-cell-depleted T cells, or PBMCs.

This CDR3 contains 17 residues. The germline CDR1 and CDR2 sequences are SGHVS and FNYEAQ. V lost 4 bases, J lost 5 bases, and 11 bases stayed unmatched. The Seattle patients, enrolled during active infection, were followed longitudinally. In the original workflow: Reference gene primer amplification gave estimated nucleated cell counts. Sequencing used immunoSEQ multiplex PCR; TCRdb keeps in-frame clones, though not all of them. V and J calls and clone size are those listed in that table; D and trimming were worked out from the DNA. The data hold around 120,000 clones, with almost 90% observed a single time.

The chain uses TRBV7-6 and TRBJ2-2; TRBD1 matches 9 bases. The clonotype comes from a woman aged 55-70 years with COVID-19, enrolled during active disease. Input material: peripheral blood. CDR3: CASSSPLDRGYTGELFF. In DNA, the CDR3 is TGTGCCAGCAGCTCCCCCCTCGACAGGGGGTATACCGGGGAGCTGTTTTTT.